Below are 30 T cell receptor beta chains sequenced from a single sample in a study of blood T cells in healthy people across ages. A second about 6 to 12 cycle PCR used barcoded and J-beta primers. TCRdb recomputed calls from the 5' RACE reads with MiXCR, one row per CDR3 protein. Of 800,000 to 950,000 distinct CDR3 sequences listed, almost 30% are singletons. The sample also formed part of further work on T cells of mothers and their children.

Sequencing was done on a sample of blood. The receptors were sampled from a woman aged 40 to 50 in good health.

This clonotype was detected ten times or more. This chain joins TRBV20-1 and TRBJ2-7; tentative D call: TRBD2 (6 bases). The CDR3 is 16 residues long. Trimming took off 5 bases at V and 1 base at J, with 21 bases between the two ends. Germline assignment: CDR1 DFQATT and CDR2 SNEGSKA (reference sequence). Here the CDR3 reads CSAGSRRGDGSYEQYF. CDR3 in DNA: TGCAGTGCTGGAAGTCGGCGGGGCGATGGGTCCTACGAGCAGTACTTC.

V gene TRBV29-1 combines with J gene TRBJ1-2; 8 bases fit TRBD1. Germline CDR1 and CDR2: SQVTM and ANQGSEA. The CDR3 spans 14 residues. The ends lost 6 bases at V and 1 base at J; junction bases unmatched: 7. The CDR3 nucleotides are TGCAGCGTCCAACCGACAGGGGTTAACTATGGCTACACCTTC. Encoded protein: CSVQPTGVNYGYTF.

Remarks on this clonotype: A much more abundant neighbour one base away suggests this may be a read error. V usage is TRBV7-9 and J usage is TRBJ1-6; D not resolved. Germline V CDR1 and CDR2: SEHNR, FQNEAQ (reference sequence). The CDR3 has 16 amino acids. In nucleotides, the CDR3 is TGTGCCAGCAGCTTAGGGTCCGGGTTCTATAATTCACCCCGCCACTTT. Amino acid sequence: CASSLGSGFYNSPRHF.

V and J are TRBV5-1 and TRBJ2-3; D is possibly TRBD2 (6 bases). Trimming removed 4 bases at V and 0 bases at J, with 24 bases between. This CDR3 comprises 19 residues. The germline gives CDR1 SGHRS, CDR2 YFSETQ. The CDR3 region has the DNA TGCGCCAGCAGCCCAAGACTAGGGCGGTTAACCCCTAGCACAGATACGCAGTATTTT. Translating gives CASSPRLGRLTPSTDTQYF.

The rearrangement links TRBV28 to TRBJ2-7; 7 bases map to TRBD2. This CDR3 spans 14 amino acids. Trimming at V came to 3 bases and at J to 6 bases, leaving 8 bases not matched to a gene. The germline CDR1 and CDR2 sequences are MDHEN and SYDVKM. The CDR3 spells CASSLGGSVGEQYF. In DNA form, the CDR3 reads TGTGCCAGCAGTTTGGGCGGGAGTGTAGGCGAGCAGTACTTC.

Many counts were recorded for this clonotype. CDR3 DNA sequence: TGTGCCAGCAGTTACGTGGGGTACAATGAGCAGTTCTTC. Translated: CASSYVGYNEQFF. V and J are TRBV6-2 or TRBV6-3 and TRBJ2-1; unclear D gene. Trimming removed 2 bases at V and 4 bases at J, with 6 bases between. Per the germline V gene, CDR1 is MNHEY and CDR2 is SVGEGT. CDR3 size: 13 residues.

This clonotype showed up many times. The chain couples TRBV5-1 to TRBJ1-2, with D perhaps TRBD1 (5 bases). Trimming removed 0 bases from V and 0 bases from J, with 9 bases in between. The CDR3 runs 15 residues. The germline V gene has CDR1 SGHRS and CDR2 YFSETQ. The CDR3 DNA reads as TGCGCCAGCAGCTTGGCCCCGGGGGCTAACTATGGCTACACCTTC. Translating gives CASSLAPGANYGYTF.

This clonotype was seen only a few times. The J gene is TRBJ2-1, the V gene TRBV11-2, with 12 bases lining up with TRBD2. Germline lookup yields CDR1 SGHAT and CDR2 FQNNGV. The CDR3 runs to 15 residues. V lost 5 bases and J lost 9; bases outside the gene matches: 8. The CDR3 region has the DNA TGTGCCAGCAGCCGGACTAGCGGGGAGGTGAGTGAGCAGTTCTTC. It codes for CASSRTSGEVSEQFF.

CDR3 DNA: TGTGCCAGCAGAGCACAGGGAGGGACCGGGGAGCTGTTTTTT. Translation gives CASRAQGGTGELFF. The chain has TRBV3-1 and TRBJ2-2; D is possibly TRBD2 (7 bases). CDR1 LGHDT and CDR2 YNNKEL come from the germline V gene (reference sequence). The CDR3 runs 14 residues. The V end was cut by 6 bases, the J end by 5 bases, with 13 bases between.

The chain couples TRBV12-3 or TRBV12-4 to TRBJ1-4; D call uncertain. This CDR3 region has 15 residues. The V end was cut by 5 bases, the J end by 5 bases, with 15 bases between. CDR3 coding DNA: TGTGCCAGCAGTCCAAGGAGGAAGTCCAATGAAAAACTGTTTTTT. This gives the protein CASSPRRKSNEKLFF.

In this sample, this clonotype turned up a few times. The chain carries TRBV6-5 and TRBJ2-1, with 7 bases matching TRBD2. V was clipped by 6 bases and J by 3 bases; unmatched bases: 8. There are 15 residues in the CDR3. Per germline, CDR1 MNHEY and CDR2 SVGAGI. CDR3 nucleotides: TGTGCCAGCAGCCCCGAGGGCGGGGGCTACAATGAGCAGTTCTTC. This encodes CASSPEGGGYNEQFF.

Only a few counts were recorded for this clonotype. The V call is TRBV6-5, the J call TRBJ1-5; D possibly corresponds to TRBD1 (6 bases). CDR3 length: 15 amino acids. V dropped 6 bases and J dropped 0 bases, with 12 bases sitting between them. Germline CDR1 reads MNHEY; CDR2 reads SVGAGI. CDR3 sequence: CASRGDRNSNQPQHF. Written as DNA, the CDR3 is TGTGCCAGCAGAGGCGACAGGAATAGCAATCAGCCCCAGCATTTT.

This chain joins TRBV27 and TRBJ2-3, with D unresolved. CDR1 and CDR2 (germline): MNHEY, SMNVEV (reference sequence). Between the trimmed V and J ends, which lost 6 bases and 0 bases, there was a span of 7 bases. This CDR3 has 13 amino acids. This CDR3 is CASRKSSTDTQYF. CDR3 bases: TGTGCCAGCAGAAAAAGTAGCACAGATACGCAGTATTTT.

This clonotype was found a few times. The V and J genes are TRBV4-3 and TRBJ1-1; weak D call: TRBD1 (6 bases). The CDR3 spans 16 residues. The germline gives CDR1 LGHNA, CDR2 YSLEER. V lost 4 bases, J lost 1 base, and 16 bases lay in between. The CDR3 loop is CASSPEWTERNTEAFF. The CDR3 DNA follows: TGCGCCAGCAGCCCGGAATGGACAGAGAGGAACACTGAAGCTTTCTTT.

This clonotype was seen many times. The CDR3 nucleotides read TGCGCCAGCAGCTCCGGGACAGGGGGTAGCAATGAGCAGTTCTTC. It encodes CASSSGTGGSNEQFF. J is TRBJ2-1 and V is TRBV5-1; 11 bases match TRBD1. Looked up from germline, CDR1 is SGHRS and CDR2 is YFSETQ. This CDR3 has 15 amino acids. J was trimmed by 6 bases and V by 3 bases; bases with no gene match: 5.

The rearrangement links TRBV28 to TRBJ2-7; D is unresolved. The closer fit of TRBJ2-5 to the DNA end suggests the J call may be wrong. Germline V CDR1 and CDR2: MDHEN, SYDVKM. This CDR3 is built from 12 residues. The CDR3, as DNA: TGTGCCAGCAAGAAAAACGGGGAGACCCAGTACTTC. This translates into CASKKNGETQYF.

This clonotype has more than one count but fewer than ten. The chain employs TRBV28 and TRBJ2-5; 8 bases fit TRBD2. The CDR3 is 15 amino acids. Unmatched junction bases numbered 11, after V lost 6 bases and J lost 5 bases. Germline assignment: CDR1 MDHEN and CDR2 SYDVKM. CDR3 sequence: CASSRRGGPLETQYF. The CDR3 coding sequence is TGTGCCAGCAGCCGACGGGGGGGCCCGCTGGAGACCCAGTACTTC.

V gene TRBV7-3 combines with J gene TRBJ2-1, with 8 bases lining up with TRBD2. The CDR3 is 13 amino acids. V lost 2 bases to trimming and J lost 13 bases; unmatched junction nucleotides: 7. Germline V gene data show CDR1 as SGHTA and CDR2 as FQGTGA. CDR3 protein: CASSLGGLAGQFF. The DNA of the CDR3 is TGTGCCAGCAGCTTAGGAGGATTAGCGGGACAGTTCTTC.

In this sample, this clonotype turned up a few times. The chain combines TRBV4-3 with TRBJ1-4; unclear D gene. The CDR3 covers 16 residues. The V gene lost 1 base and the J gene lost 5 bases, with 14 bases spanning the gap. Germline CDR1 and CDR2: LGHNA and YSLEER. CDR3 coding DNA: TGCGCCAGCAGCCAAGGCGTTAACAGAGCAAATGAAAAACTGTTTTTT. This translates into CASSQGVNRANEKLFF.

This clonotype has ten or more counts. The chain recombines TRBV29-1 with TRBJ2-3, with 8 bases that match TRBD2. J lost 2 bases, V lost 0 bases, and 7 bases had no gene match. In germline, CDR1 is SQVTM, CDR2 ANQGSEA. There are 16 residues in the CDR3. The CDR3 is CSVEDVAGRYTDTQYF. In DNA, the CDR3 is TGCAGCGTTGAAGATGTAGCGGGGAGATACACAGATACGCAGTATTTT.

The chain combines TRBV7-3 with TRBJ2-1, with D tentatively TRBD1 (6 bases). CDR1 SGHTA and CDR2 FQGTGA come from the germline V gene. V was pared by 1 base and J by 5 bases, with 9 bases between. This CDR3 comprises 14 residues. CDR3 nucleotide sequence: TGTGCCAGCAGCTTAAGGAGGACAGACAATGAGCAGTTCTTC. Its protein is CASSLRRTDNEQFF.

This clonotype was seen only a few times. This chain links TRBV29-1 with TRBJ1-4; 7 bases match TRBD1. CDR1 is SQVTM and CDR2 is ANQGSEA in the germline V gene. The CDR3 extends over 13 amino acids. The J segment lost 6 bases and the V segment lost 4 bases, leaving 5 bases of the junction unmatched. This CDR3 reads CSVGGGEDEKLFF. In DNA form, the CDR3 reads TGCAGCGTTGGAGGGGGCGAGGATGAAAAACTGTTTTTT.

The rearrangement uses TRBV3-1 and TRBJ2-5; D gene unclear. Trimming removed 0 bases at V and 5 bases at J, with 13 bases between. The CDR3 loop spans 15 amino acids. The V gene's germline CDR1 is LGHDT and CDR2 YNNKEL (reference sequence). CDR3 sequence: CASSQDLRPEETQYF. The DNA for the CDR3 is TGTGCCAGCAGCCAAGATTTGAGACCCGAGGAGACCCAGTACTTC.

This clonotype was picked up many times. This chain joins TRBV4-1 and TRBJ2-3; the match to TRBD2 covers 13 bases. The CDR3 is 16 residues long. V dropped 5 bases and J dropped 2; count of bases not matched to a gene: 4. Per germline, CDR1 MGHRA and CDR2 YSYEKL. Here the CDR3 reads CASSWTSGGLTDTQYF. The CDR3 DNA is TGCGCCAGCAGCTGGACTAGCGGGGGACTCACAGATACGCAGTATTTT.

This clonotype occurred a few times. The chain is built from TRBV13 and TRBJ2-5; D gene uncertain. The germline V gene encodes CDR1 PRHDT and CDR2 FYEKMQ (reference sequence). This CDR3 region has 14 residues. V lost 5 bases, J lost 1 base, and 11 bases lay in between. The CDR3 DNA sequence: TGTGCCAGCAGCCCGACGCCGGCCCAAGAGACCCAGTACTTC. Its protein product is CASSPTPAQETQYF.

Note on this clonotype: Since a much larger clone is just one base distant, this may be a read error. The chain links TRBV27 to TRBJ2-5, with 7 bases lining up with TRBD1. The J call could be wrong; TRBJ2-7 is a better fit for the DNA end. Germline values: CDR1 MNHEY, CDR2 SMNVEV (reference sequence). The CDR3 extends over 12 amino acids. The CDR3 sequence is CASSFDRVEQYF. CDR3 DNA sequence: TGTGCCAGCAGTTTCGACAGGGTCGAGCAGTACTTC.

Many counts were recorded for this clonotype. The J gene is TRBJ2-4, the V gene TRBV4-1, with TRBD1 identical over 7 bases. J lost 5 bases, V lost 1 base, and 2 bases had no gene match. Germline assignment: CDR1 MGHRA and CDR2 YSYEKL. The CDR3 length is 14 residues. The chain's CDR3 is CASSQVGTENIQYF. The CDR3 coding sequence is TGCGCCAGCAGCCAAGTTGGGACAGAAAACATTCAGTACTTC.

This clonotype was picked up many times. V is TRBV20-1 and J is TRBJ2-6; tentatively, D is TRBD1 (5 bases). Germline CDR1 is DFQATT and CDR2 is SNEGSKA (reference sequence). The V end was cut by 7 bases, the J end by 3 bases, with 10 bases between. The CDR3 is made up of 13 amino acids. CDR3 residues: CSGQGFGANVLTF. CDR3 nucleotide sequence: TGCAGTGGTCAGGGATTTGGGGCCAACGTCCTGACTTTC.

In regard to this clonotype: Sequence at one end of the junction differs from germline and may be a read error. This sequence joins TRBV7-2 and TRBJ2-1, with TRBD1 identical over 7 bases. Per germline, CDR1 SGHTA and CDR2 FQGNSA. CDR3 length: 15 amino acids. CDR3 DNA sequence: TGTGCCAGCAGCTCAAGGGGACAGACCTACAATGAGCAGGTCTTC. Amino acids: CASSSRGQTYNEQVF.

In its sample, this clonotype was seen once. The chain uses TRBV20-1 and TRBJ1-1; 8 bases are a match to TRBD1. The length of the CDR3 is 12 residues. Germline CDR1 reads DFQATT; CDR2 reads SNEGSKA (reference sequence). Germline trimming cut 4 bases from V and 8 bases from J; bases unmatched to any gene: 6. In DNA form, the CDR3 reads TGCAGTGCTAAATGGACAGGGAACGAAGCTTTCTTT. It is translated as CSAKWTGNEAFF.